Described below is a single T cell receptor (beta chain) sequence and its context. This record comes from a study of CD8 T cells in Susac syndrome. Random hexamers served to reverse transcribe roughly 0.5 to 1 ug RNA. Amplification of TCR beta CDR3 was carried out by immunoSEQ multiplex PCR, which covered 54 Vbeta and 13 Jbeta segments. One entry per CDR3 protein results from TCRdb running MiXCR on the immunoSEQ multiplex PCR reads. This repertoire shows 150,000 to 250,000 distinct CDR3 sequences, about 95% found once; its top ten account for 0.093%. The study used treatment-naive patients who had stable or active relapsing-remitting disease as multiple sclerosis controls. Negative isolation yielded CD8+ and CD4+ T cells; FACS enriched TEMRA cells. V shed 6 bases and J shed 0 bases, with 11 bases lying between them. Germline values: CDR1 MNHEY, CDR2 SVGAGI. This CDR3 is 14 amino acids long.

The chain is built from TRBV6-5 and TRBJ1-2, with a weak D call TRBD1 (5 bases). The sequence derives from a human donor with multiple sclerosis. The sequenced sample was CD4+ T cells from PBMCs. CDR3 sequence reads: CASRTGLANYGYTF. The DNA for the CDR3 is TGTGCCAGCAGAACAGGATTAGCTAACTATGGCTACACCTTC.